The 4 T cell receptor beta chains given below trace back to one sample, sequenced in a study of T cells after yellow fever vaccination (dated by TCRdb to the late 2010s). The label giving this sample's treatment or condition can be read as: live attenuated yellow fever vaccine strain. Libraries were constructed by 5' RACE. These reads were obtained on an Illumina NovaSeq 6000. Using fastp trimming at Q25 and MiXCR clonotype assembly, TCRdb reanalyzed the public sequencing data and kept in-frame beta chains. Every CDR3 protein is listed once, alongside the most common genes and DNA of its rows. The sample table contains 250,000 to 300,000 distinct CDR3 sequences; only one count was recorded for 5.2% of them. The ten largest account for around 3.3% of the sample. Specimen: CD4+ T cells sorted from PBMCs, collected on the day of the yellow fever booster vaccination. All receptors come from a man aged 18 to 30 who received the YFV17D yellow fever vaccine.

The chain carries TRBV20-1 and TRBJ1-6; D is ambiguous. Trimming removed 0 bases from V and 5 bases from J, with 5 bases in between. The germline CDR1 and CDR2 sequences are DFQATT and SNEGSKA (reference sequence). This CDR3 spans 13 amino acids. The DNA for the CDR3 is TGCAGTGCTAGAGATTGGAATAATTCACCCCTCCACTTT. Translation gives CSARDWNNSPLHF.

The J gene is TRBJ1-1, the V gene TRBV9; the D is unclear. The V gene lost 0 bases and the J gene lost 9 bases, with 9 bases spanning the gap. The CDR3 has 12 residues. Germline values: CDR1 SGDLS, CDR2 YYNGEE. The CDR3 loop is CASSVGEGKAFF. DNA for the CDR3: TGTGCCAGCAGCGTAGGGGAGGGAAAAGCTTTCTTT.

This clonotype came up many times. The V gene is TRBV6-2 or TRBV6-3, the J gene TRBJ2-4; 12 positions match TRBD2. The CDR3 extends over 17 amino acids. Germline CDR1 MNHEY, CDR2 SVGEGT. V was pared by 6 bases and J by 0 bases, with 6 bases of the junction left unmatched. The CDR3 is CASRRGLAGLAKNIQYF. As DNA, the CDR3 is TGTGCCAGCAGACGCGGACTAGCGGGATTAGCCAAAAACATTCAGTACTTC.

A few counts support this clonotype. V and J are TRBV3-1 and TRBJ2-3; D is unclear. The CDR3 contains 13 residues. Germline V lookup: CDR1 LGHDT, CDR2 YNNKEL (reference sequence). V dropped 0 bases and J dropped 13 bases, with 14 bases sitting between them. The CDR3 sequence is CASSQDLRAREYF. The DNA of the CDR3 is TGTGCCAGCAGCCAAGATCTAAGGGCCCGGGAGTATTTT.